What follows describes a single TCR beta chain. This clonotype was seen a handful of times. No antigen is known for it. The sample holds no much larger clone one base away, and base qualities are not on file. Every donor was a healthy Caucasian. The twin cohort comprised three pairs of female monozygotic twins, all aged roughly 18 to 30 years. Peripheral blood mononuclear cells were the source from which RNA for the TCR libraries was isolated. The library came from 5' RACE. Sequencing instrument: Illumina HiSeq 2000. A universal primer binding site was added through template switching, and the final cDNA carried a unique molecular identifier so that TCR cDNA molecules could be counted accurately. Specific primers in the conserved constant-segment region were used to synthesize first-strand cDNA for the TCR alpha and beta chains. Each cDNA library was double barcoded, with a SMART-Mk sample barcode plus Illumina barcodes, to control for contamination. TruSeq adapter sequences along with Illumina sample barcodes were introduced in two successive PCR steps. Sequencing of the TCR alpha and beta cDNA libraries was done on the Illumina HiSeq platform using custom primers. On the study's bioinformatics: Raw reads were processed with MiGEC to extract unique molecular identifiers, and MiXCR was used to determine CDR3 positions. For each individual, recombination models were inferred using an EM algorithm with the repgenHMM and IGoR tools. Shared clonotype analysis was performed with the tcR package in R, normalizing sharing by the product of cloneset sizes. To study raw recombination free of thymic and clonal selection effects, out-of-frame nonproductive sequences were analyzed. The raw public reads went through TCRdb reprocessing: fastp at Q25, MiXCR clone calling, in-frame beta chains kept. Rows with a matching CDR3 protein are joined into one entry that keeps the most common DNA and genes. In this record, the V and J calls reflect TCRdb's handling and not the investigators' own analysis. This sample is represented by some 500,000 distinct CDR3 sequences; just under 10% of them were singletons. Of the sample, 2.5% to 3% falls within the top ten clones.

This sample is part of a study of identical twins (TCRdb year 2016). Study-wide context: The study deep-sequenced TCR alpha and beta repertoires from monozygotic twins, unrelated adults of various ages and cord blood to test whether fetal clonotypes persist. Replicate twin experiments were performed at different times using different library preparation protocols to rule out contamination. What the work shows at the level of the full study, not this receptor alone: Conclusions relied on cross-sectional statistical analysis, since the same donors could not be followed over many years. A weaker excess of twin sharing was found in beta out-of-frame sequences because the signal-to-noise ratio was lowered by fewer shared sequences. Fewer insertions were carried by abundant cord blood beta clonotypes, a similar but weaker trend appeared in young adult naive repertoires, and no such trend appeared in memory repertoires. Zero-insertion analyses could be partly confounded by invariant T cells such as MAIT and iNKT, though diverse VJ usage argued against such confounding for most clonotypes. In monozygotic twins, out-of-frame TCR alpha sharing was systematically underestimated by recombination models, although the models agreed with sharing between unrelated individuals. Compared with coincidental sharing between unrelated individuals, out-of-frame TCR alpha sequences shared between twins had an excess of sequences with low generation probability.

Per the germline V gene, LGHNA is the CDR1 and YNFKEQ is the CDR2. Germline trimming: 11 bases from V, 6 bases from J; junction bases outside gene matches: 10. The CDR3 contains 12 residues, cysteine and phenylalanine counted. Solely the CDR3 DNA is kept, with 36 bases framed from the first base. The sample also formed part of further work on yellow fever vaccine responses in identical twins. The second source states: The T cell response to vaccination in identical twins was reported by the authors to appear partly convergent and partly personalized. The study precisely tracked vaccine-responding T cell clones in identical twins.

The clonotype comes from a woman in her late teens or twenties in good health. The chain joins TRBV4-2 to TRBJ2-7, with 7 central nucleotides matching TRBD2. Sequencing was performed on PBMCs. The encoded CDR3 is CAPRRGFSEQYF. The nucleotides read TGTGCCCCTAGGCGGGGGTTTAGCGAGCAGTACTTC.